This T cell receptor beta chain was sequenced in a study of control samples from healthy donors and cancer patients. Clones were sequenced by immunoSEQ multiplex PCR, and TCRdb holds only the in-frame ones, with some missing. The table shows about 84,000 clones, with about nine tenths occurring only once. Trimming stripped 2 bases from V and 5 bases from J, with 11 bases between. Germline CDR1 and CDR2: SGHRS and YFSETQ. CDR3 length equals 14 residues. Only one count was recorded for this clone. V is TRBV5-1 and J is TRBJ2-1, with D tentatively TRBD1 or TRBD2 (6 bases each). This sequence was found in a man in his thirties or forties in good health. Material: blood. The CDR3 sequence is CASSLPGGHNEQFF. The CDR3 nucleotides read TGCGCCAGCAGCTTACCTGGGGGGCACAATGAGCAGTTCTTC.